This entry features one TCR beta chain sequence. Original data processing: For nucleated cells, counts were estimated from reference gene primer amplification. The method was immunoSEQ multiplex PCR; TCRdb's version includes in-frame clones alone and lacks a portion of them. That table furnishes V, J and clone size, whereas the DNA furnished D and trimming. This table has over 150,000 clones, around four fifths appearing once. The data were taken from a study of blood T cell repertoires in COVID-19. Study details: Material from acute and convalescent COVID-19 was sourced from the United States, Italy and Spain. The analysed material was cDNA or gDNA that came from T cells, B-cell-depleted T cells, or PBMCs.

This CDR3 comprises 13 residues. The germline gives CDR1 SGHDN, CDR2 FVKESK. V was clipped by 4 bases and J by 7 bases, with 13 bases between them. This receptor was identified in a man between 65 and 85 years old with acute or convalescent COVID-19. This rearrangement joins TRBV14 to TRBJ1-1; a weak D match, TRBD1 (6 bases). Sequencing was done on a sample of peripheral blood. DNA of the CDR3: TGTGCCAGCAGCCCAGGGGAAGGACGTGAAGCTTTCTTT. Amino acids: CASSPGEGREAFF.